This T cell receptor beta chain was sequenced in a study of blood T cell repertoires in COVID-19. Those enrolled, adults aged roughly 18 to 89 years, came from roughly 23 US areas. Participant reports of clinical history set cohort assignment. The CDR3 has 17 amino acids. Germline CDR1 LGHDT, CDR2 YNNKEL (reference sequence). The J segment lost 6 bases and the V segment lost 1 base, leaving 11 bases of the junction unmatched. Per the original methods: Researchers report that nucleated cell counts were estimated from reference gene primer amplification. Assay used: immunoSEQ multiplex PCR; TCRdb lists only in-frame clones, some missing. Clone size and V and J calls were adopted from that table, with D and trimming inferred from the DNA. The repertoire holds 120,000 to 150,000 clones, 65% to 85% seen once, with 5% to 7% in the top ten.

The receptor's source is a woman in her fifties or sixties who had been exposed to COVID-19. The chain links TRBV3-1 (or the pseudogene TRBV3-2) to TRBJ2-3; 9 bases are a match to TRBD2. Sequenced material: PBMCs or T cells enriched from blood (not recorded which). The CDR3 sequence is CASSQGVGTSNKDTQYF. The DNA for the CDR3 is TGTGCCAGCAGCCAAGGGGTAGGGACTAGCAACAAGGATACGCAGTATTTT.